These T cell receptor beta chains were read from a single sample in a study of cytomegalovirus exposure and HLA in healthy donors. Repertoires were generated with immunoSEQ multiplex PCR, while TCRdb's copy carries only in-frame clones and drops some. There are 170,000 or so clones in the sample; roughly 84% occur only once, and 0.38% lies in the top ten. The sample consisted of PBMCs. The receptors here all came from a boy aged 2 to 9 in good health and CMV-seronegative. CDR3s include the opening cysteine and the closing phenylalanine or tryptophan. A D gene is named only where the DNA matches it firmly. Rows may omit the clone size; those that give it use once, few, many or a size class.

V gene	J gene	clone size	D gene	CDR3 DNA	CDR3 protein
TRBV27	TRBJ2-1	NA	TRBD2	TGTGCCAGCAGTTTAGCGGCTAGCGGGAGGGGGGAGCAGTTCTTC	CASSLAASGRGEQFF
TRBV9	TRBJ2-3	once	TRBD2	TGTGCCAGCAGCGTAGGGGTTCAGGGTTATGGGACTAGCGGGAGTAGGGGCACAGATACGCAGTATTTT	CASSVGVQGYGTSGSRGTDTQYF
TRBV4-2	TRBJ2-3	NA	NA	TGTGCCAGCAGCCCGGAGGGGGGGGAGCAAGATACGCAGTATTTT	CASSPEGGEQDTQYF
TRBV6-1	TRBJ2-1	NA	TRBD2	TGTGCCAGCGGGAAAGGACTAGCGGGATTCAATGAGCAGTTCTTC	CASGKGLAGFNEQFF
TRBV29-1	TRBJ2-7	NA	NA	TGCAGCGTCGCCCCGGAGGGGGACAGTGTTACCTACGAGCAGTACTTC	CSVAPEGDSVTYEQYF
TRBV2	TRBJ2-7	NA	TRBD2	TGTGCCAGCAAGATTAGCGGGAGCCTCTCCTACGAGCAGTACTTC	CASKISGSLSYEQYF
TRBV2	TRBJ1-1	NA	NA	TGTGCCAGCAGTGAAGTGGCAGGGCCGGTTGCTGAAGCTTTCTTT	CASSEVAGPVAEAFF
TRBV4-1	TRBJ1-1	NA	TRBD1	TGCGCCAGCAGCCAAGGGACAGGGGGCGTGAACACTGAAGCTTTCTTT	CASSQGTGGVNTEAFF
TRBV7-9	TRBJ2-7	NA	TRBD2	TGTGCCAGCAGCTTAGAGCCCCCTAGCGGGAGAATCCACGAGCAGTACTTC	CASSLEPPSGRIHEQYF
TRBV4-1	TRBJ2-2	NA	NA	TGCGCCAGCAGCCAAGAGGGGGCAACCGGGGAGCTGTTTTTT	CASSQEGATGELFF
TRBV19	TRBJ1-5	NA	NA	TGTGCCAGTAGCCACGGCTTCAGGGCCGAGTATAGCAATCAGCCCCAGCATTTT	CASSHGFRAEYSNQPQHF
TRBV5-1	TRBJ2-7	once	NA	TGCGCCAGCAGCTTCGACAGCCCCCATACCTACGAGCAGTACTTC	CASSFDSPHTYEQYF
TRBV9	TRBJ1-1	NA	TRBD1	TGTGCCAGCAGCGTAGGCCCGGGACAGATGAACACTGAAGCTTTCTTT	CASSVGPGQMNTEAFF
TRBV29-1	TRBJ1-2	NA	NA	TGCAGCGTGATACAGGGAGAGGGTAACTATGGCTACACCTTC	CSVIQGEGNYGYTF
TRBV7-9	TRBJ2-1	NA	TRBD2	TGTGCCAGCAGCTACGGACTAGCGGGAGAGGGATGGTTCTTC	CASSYGLAGEGWFF
TRBV11-2	TRBJ2-1	NA	NA	TGTGCCAGCAGCTTAGGTGGCCTGAAGAGGGATGTACACAATGAGCAGTTCTTC	CASSLGGLKRDVHNEQFF
TRBV19	TRBJ2-3	NA	NA	TGTGCCAGTAGTATAGATCGTGATACGCAGTATTTT	CASSIDRDTQYF
TRBV29-1	TRBJ2-1	NA	TRBD2	TGCAGCGTTGAAGGGCCTAGCGGGAACATCTACAATGGGCAGTTCTTC	CSVEGPSGNIYNGQFF
TRBV7-9	TRBJ2-7	NA	NA	TGTGCCAGCAGCCTCGGACAGTCTCTCTCCTACGAGCAGTACTTC	CASSLGQSLSYEQYF
TRBV10-3	TRBJ2-3	NA	TRBD2	TGTGCCATCAGTGTGGGACTAGCGGGAGAACGTGTAACAGATACGCAGTATTTT	CAISVGLAGERVTDTQYF
TRBV18	TRBJ1-2	NA	NA	TGTGCCAGTTCCGACATGAACTATGGCTACACCTTC	CASSDMNYGYTF
TRBV4-2	TRBJ2-1	NA	TRBD2	TGTGCCAGCAGCCACCCCTCGGCGGGAGCCTACAATGAGCAGTTCTTC	CASSHPSAGAYNEQFF
TRBV9	TRBJ2-2	NA	NA	TGTGCCAGCAGCATCCATCCAAGCGAGAACACCGGGGAGCTGTTTTTT	CASSIHPSENTGELFF
TRBV7-9	TRBJ1-1	NA	NA	TGTTCCAGCAGCTTCGAGGGAAATGAAGCTTTCTTT	CSSSFEGNEAFF
TRBV28	TRBJ2-3	NA	TRBD2	TGTGCCAGCAGTCCCCCAGAAGCGGGAGTATCAGATACGCAGTATTTT	CASSPPEAGVSDTQYF
TRBV11-2	TRBJ2-2	once	TRBD1	TGTGCCAGCAGCTTAAATATGGGACAGGTCACCGGGGAGCTGTTTTTT	CASSLNMGQVTGELFF
TRBV27	TRBJ1-2	NA	TRBD1	TGTGCCAGCAGTTTATTAGGTGCAGGGGGCGTTGGCTACACCTTC	CASSLLGAGGVGYTF
TRBV2	TRBJ2-2	NA	NA	TGTGCCAGCGTCCCCGGGCTTAACACCGGGGAGGTGTTTTTT	CASVPGLNTGEVFF
TRBV11-2	TRBJ1-5	NA	NA	TGTGCCAGCAGCTTAGTGAGTGGCAATCAGCCCCAGCATTTT	CASSLVSGNQPQHF
TRBV4-2	TRBJ2-5	NA	TRBD2	TGTGCCAGCAGCGCAGGGACTAGCGGGGAAGAGACCCAGTACTTC	CASSAGTSGEETQYF
TRBV5-1	TRBJ1-1	NA	NA	TGCGCCAGCAGCTGGGGGGGGAACACTGAAGCTTTCTTT	CASSWGGNTEAFF
TRBV5-4	TRBJ1-2	NA	NA	TGTGCCAGCAGCATCGACAGGTCCTATGGCTACACCTTC	CASSIDRSYGYTF
TRBV4-2	TRBJ2-5	NA	TRBD2	TGTGCCAGCAGCCAAGTGGCTAGCGGGAGAGGGGGCCAAGAGACCCAGTACTTC	CASSQVASGRGGQETQYF
TRBV4-1	TRBJ2-3	NA	NA	TGCGCCAGCAGCCACGAACTAGCCGGCACAGATACGCAGTATTTT	CASSHELAGTDTQYF
TRBV4-1	TRBJ1-2	once	TRBD1	TGCGCCACCGCCCCAACCGGGACAGGGGCCGGGGGCTACACCTTC	CATAPTGTGAGGYTF
TRBV5-1	TRBJ1-4	NA	TRBD1	TGCGCCAGCAGCTGGGGGACAGCAACTAATGAAAAACTGTTTTTT	CASSWGTATNEKLFF
TRBV19	TRBJ2-7	NA	TRBD2	TGTGCCAGTACCGGGACTACATTCCCCTACGAGCAGTACTTC	CASTGTTFPYEQYF
TRBV7-6	TRBJ2-5	NA	NA	TGTGCCAGCAGCTTTTCAGGGGACCAAGAGACCCAGTACTTC	CASSFSGDQETQYF
TRBV5-7	TRBJ2-4	NA	NA	TGTGCCAGCAGCCCGAGGACAGATCTAGCCAAAAACATTCAGTACTTC	CASSPRTDLAKNIQYF
TRBV6-5	TRBJ2-3	NA	NA	TGTCCCAGCAGTTACTCGGCGAGGCCCGCCACAGATACGCAGTATTTT	CPSSYSARPATDTQYF
TRBV5-1	TRBJ2-4	NA	NA	TGCGCCAGCAGCTCCGGGAACATTCAGTACTTC	CASSSGNIQYF
TRBV18	TRBJ2-5	NA	NA	TGTGCCAGCTCACCCTGGCAGGGGCGAGAGACCCAGTACTTC	CASSPWQGRETQYF
TRBV27	TRBJ2-7	NA	TRBD2	TGTGCCAGCAGTCTAAGCGGGAGCCGCTACGAGCAGTACTTC	CASSLSGSRYEQYF
TRBV29-1	TRBJ2-7	few	TRBD2	TGCAGCGTTGATTGGGGGGGAGGATACGAGCAGTACTTC	CSVDWGGGYEQYF
TRBV25-1	TRBJ1-2	NA	TRBD1	TGTGCCAGCATTGGACAGGGCTTTACCTATGGCTACACCTTC	CASIGQGFTYGYTF
TRBV2	TRBJ1-2	NA	NA	TGTGCCAGCAGTGAGCACAGAGCCTATGGCTACACCTTC	CASSEHRAYGYTF
TRBV19	TRBJ2-1	once	TRBD1	TGTGCCAGTACAGGGGGAACCTACAATGAGCAGTTCTTC	CASTGGTYNEQFF
TRBV27	TRBJ2-5	NA	NA	TGTGCCAGCAGTTTAGCGGGCCGCAGAGAGACCCAGTACTTC	CASSLAGRRETQYF